Included here is one T cell receptor (beta chain) sequence, with context. The data were obtained in a study of T cell changes during pregnancy in multiple sclerosis. Clones were read by immunoSEQ multiplex PCR, and TCRdb kept only the in-frame ones, dropping some. The table lists around 100,000 clones, more than 80% of them singletons. V gave up 6 bases and J gave up 4 bases, with 12 bases separating them. CDR1 and CDR2 from the germline V gene are MNHEY and SMNVEV (reference sequence). The CDR3 length is 13 residues. This clonotype originated in a female donor with multiple sclerosis, enrolled in a pregnancy study. V and J are TRBV27 and TRBJ1-1; D is unclear. Sequencing was performed on peripheral blood, taken in the second trimester of pregnancy. The CDR3 loop is CASRFRRGTEAFF. In DNA form, the CDR3 reads TGTGCCAGCAGGTTCCGCCGGGGCACTGAAGCTTTCTTT.